This T cell receptor beta chain was captured in a study of T cells expressing NK-cell markers. Study as a whole: Eight donors were sequenced, of whom seven were HCMV-seropositive, while the remaining one was HCMV-seronegative.

TCRdb derives one entry per CDR3 protein from the 5' RACE reads, leaving out DNA. This sample's table reports fewer than 400,000 distinct CDR3 sequences. Details on this clonotype: The antigen remains undetermined.

Per the germline V gene, CDR1 is LNHNV and CDR2 is YYDKDF (reference sequence). This CDR3 comprises 16 residues. Study-wide results and caveats: Whether expanded NKG2C+ T cell clones recognized HCMV stayed uncertain. Dominant NKG2C+ clonotypes in 6 or 7 donors made up 1.0-7.0% of CD8+ T cells.

Sequenced sample: blood T cells: a sorted CD56 or NKG2C T cell subset, CD4+ or CD8+ T cells, or bulk PBMC T cells (not recorded which). The clonotype was recovered from a woman aged 45-60 years in good health. The J gene is TRBJ1-2, the V gene TRBV15; the TCRdb call, TRBD1, lacks DNA for checking. The CDR3 sequence: CATSRDPGTGFLGYTF.